Shown below are 9 T cell receptor beta chains from a single sample sequenced in a study of cytomegalovirus exposure and HLA in healthy donors. This PCR relied on a set of 60 Vbeta primers and 13 Jbeta primers. The assay was immunoSEQ multiplex PCR, and TCRdb's table has in-frame clones only and misses some. This table has 150,000 to 200,000 clones, roughly 90% appearing once. The sample comprised PBMCs. The receptors shown here come from a girl under two years old in good health and CMV-seronegative.

The chain employs TRBV7-2 and TRBJ2-1; 13 nucleotides match TRBD2. V gave up 3 bases and J gave up 4 bases; unmatched junction bases: 0. This CDR3 comprises 15 residues. Germline CDR1 reads SGHTA; CDR2 reads FQGNSA. The CDR3 is CASSLTSGGYNEQFF. The CDR3 DNA sequence: TGTGCCAGCAGCTTGACTAGCGGGGGGTACAATGAGCAGTTCTTC. The full variable domain, rest sourced from reference TRBV7-2 and TRBJ2-1, is GAGVSQSPSNKVTEKGKDVELRCDPISGHTALYWYRQSLGQGLEFLIYFQGNSAPDKSGLPSDRFSAERTGGSVSTLTIQRTQQEDSAVYLCASSLTSGGYNEQFFGPGTRLTVL.

V is TRBV7-2 and J is TRBJ2-1; 8 bases align to TRBD1. V gave up 1 base and J gave up 2 bases; unmatched junction bases: 1. Germline CDR1 is SGHTA and CDR2 is FQGNSA. CDR3 length: 15 amino acids. In DNA form, the CDR3 reads TGTGCCAGCAGCTTAGGCAGGGGGCCCTACAATGAGCAGTTCTTC. Translating gives CASSLGRGPYNEQFF.

The chain has TRBV5-1 and TRBJ2-1; D might be TRBD1 (6 bases). Deletions cut 5 bases from V and 7 bases from J, with 10 bases between. CDR3 length equals 12 residues. Germline values: CDR1 SGHRS, CDR2 YFSETQ. CDR3 region: CASRTGYNEQFF. The CDR3 DNA follows: TGCGCCAGCAGAACAGGGTATAATGAGCAGTTCTTC.

J is TRBJ2-3 and V is TRBV30; 7 bases line up with TRBD2. CDR1 is GTSNPN and CDR2 is SVGIG in the germline V gene (reference sequence). CDR3 length: 13 amino acids. The junction had 1 base not matched to a gene; V was cut back by 0 bases and J by 4 bases. CDR3 loop: CAWSVGLADTQYF. In DNA form, the CDR3 reads TGTGCCTGGAGTGTAGGACTAGCAGATACGCAGTATTTT.

This clone showed up just a few times. The rearrangement uses TRBV4-1 and TRBJ2-1; possibly TRBD1 for D (6 bases). The CDR3 is 18 amino acids. CDR1 and CDR2 (germline): MGHRA, YSYEKL. V lost 0 bases, J lost 2 bases, and 17 bases lay in between. Here the CDR3 reads CASSQEGQLVTTYNEQFF. CDR3 DNA sequence: TGCGCCAGCAGCCAAGAAGGACAGCTCGTAACCACCTACAATGAGCAGTTCTTC.

This sequence joins TRBV10-2 and TRBJ1-1; the D is unclear. The V gene lost 5 bases and the J gene lost 6 bases, with 7 bases spanning the gap. The CDR3 extends over 11 amino acids. Per germline, CDR1 WSHSY and CDR2 SAAADI. Written as DNA, the CDR3 is TGCGCCAGCAGTTTGAGGGCTGAAGCTTTCTTT. This codes for CASSLRAEAFF.

The V gene is TRBV5-1, the J gene TRBJ2-3, with D uncertain. Germline V gene data show CDR1 as SGHRS and CDR2 as YFSETQ. Trimming took off 0 bases at V and 2 bases at J, with 19 bases between the two ends. The CDR3 consists of 18 residues. CDR3 residues: CASSLAPNAPTYTDTQYF. The CDR3 region has the DNA TGCGCCAGCAGCTTGGCGCCTAACGCCCCAACCTACACAGATACGCAGTATTTT.

This rearrangement joins TRBV30 to TRBJ1-2; 10 bases align to TRBD1. The CDR3 has 14 amino acids. The germline V gene has CDR1 GTSNPN and CDR2 SVGIG (reference sequence). After removal of 0 bases from V and 8 bases from J, the junction contained 6 bases not matched to a gene. CDR3 coding DNA: TGTGCCTGGAGTGTTGGGGACAGGGGTTGGGGCTACACCTTC. This translates into CAWSVGDRGWGYTF.

This clone was found a few times. The rearrangement links TRBV19 to TRBJ2-7, with D uncertain. V shed 5 bases and J shed 1 base, with 15 bases lying between them. In germline, CDR1 is LNHDA, CDR2 SQIVND (reference sequence). The length of the CDR3 is 15 residues. Written as DNA, the CDR3 is TGTGCCAGTAGTTCCCTAACAGAACCTTCCTACGAGCAGTACTTC. It yields the protein CASSSLTEPSYEQYF.